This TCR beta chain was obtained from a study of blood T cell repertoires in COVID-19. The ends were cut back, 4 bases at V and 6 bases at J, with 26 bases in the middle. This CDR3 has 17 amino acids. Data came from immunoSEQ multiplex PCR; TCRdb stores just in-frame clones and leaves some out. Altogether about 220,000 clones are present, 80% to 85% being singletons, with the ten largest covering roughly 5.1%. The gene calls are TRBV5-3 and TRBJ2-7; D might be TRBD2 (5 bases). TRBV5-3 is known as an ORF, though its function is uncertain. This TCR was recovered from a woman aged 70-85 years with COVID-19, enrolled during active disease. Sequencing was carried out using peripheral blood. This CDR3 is CARSSERTLQVAVEQYF. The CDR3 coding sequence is TGTGCCAGAAGCAGCGAACGGACTCTCCAGGTGGCGGTCGAGCAGTACTTC.